This T cell receptor beta chain stems from a study of beta chain features in type 1 diabetes. The sample holds a few counts of this clone. What it binds is not known. Germline V gene sequence: CDR1 LNHDA, CDR2 SQIVND (reference sequence). After removal of 7 bases from V and 2 bases from J, the junction contained 15 bases not matched to a gene. This CDR3 is built from 17 residues. Study observations and caveats: All four CD4+ subsets from Type 1 diabetes patients carried moderately but significantly shorter TCRB CDR3s.

Expressed TCRB transcripts got sequenced, as all isolated RNA was reverse transcribed. Here immunoSEQ multiplex PCR was the method, and the copy in TCRdb shows in-frame clones only, minus some. The sample consists of roughly 330,000 clones, about 13% of them appearing once. The rearrangement links TRBV19 to TRBJ1-1, with 8 bases lining up with TRBD1. This sequence was found in a woman younger than 35 with type 1 diabetes. The specimen was naive CD4+ T cells from blood. DNA for the CDR3: TGTGCCAGTACCCGAGGGACAGGACCCACCTTAAACACTGAAGCTTTCTTT. Protein sequence: CASTRGTGPTLNTEAFF.